These 13 T cell receptor beta chains originate from one sample sequenced in a study of radiotherapy plus CTLA-4 blockade in lung cancer (dated by TCRdb to 2016 to 2019). The library was made by the immunoSEQ multiplex PCR assay. TCRdb took over this immuneACCESS table, retaining in-frame rearrangements with V and J assigned. Such tables are incomplete; in checked studies, under half of the missing clones stem from an unresolved V gene, and the remainder is unexplained. The sample table holds approximately 85,000 clones, of which around 88% were seen once. The top ten clonotypes cover approximately 2.2% of the sample. Source: peripheral blood, taken from a patient treated with radiotherapy plus ipilimumab. The receptors originated from a human donor with non-small cell lung cancer who had a partial response to radiotherapy plus ipilimumab.

This clone was seen more than once but under ten times. The chain is built from TRBV13 and TRBJ1-3; possibly TRBD1 for D (5 bases). This CDR3 has 16 residues. The V end lost 5 bases, the J end lost 0 bases, and 14 bases lay between the germline ends. CDR1 PRHDT and CDR2 FYEKMQ come from the germline V gene (reference sequence). The CDR3 is CASSTGGRISGNTIYF. The CDR3 DNA reads TGTGCCAGCAGCACCGGGGGACGGATCTCTGGAAACACCATATATTTT. Combining the CDR3 with reference TRBV13 and TRBJ1-3 gives the whole variable domain AAGVIQSPRHLIKEKRETATLKCYPIPRHDTVYWYQQGPGQDPQFLISFYEKMQSDKGSIPDRFSAQQFSDYHSELNMSSLELGDSALYFCASSTGGRISGNTIYFGEGSWLTVV.

The V gene is TRBV28, the J gene TRBJ1-2; 7 nucleotides match TRBD1. This CDR3 is 14 amino acids long. Germline V CDR1 and CDR2: MDHEN, SYDVKM. Losses at the gene ends were 2 bases for V and 3 bases for J; bases not matched to a gene: 3. The CDR3 reads CASSLTTGDYGYTF. CDR3 nucleotides: TGTGCCAGCAGTTTAACCACAGGGGACTATGGCTACACCTTC.

V usage is TRBV18 and J usage is TRBJ1-5, with TRBD1 as a possible D gene (5 bases). This CDR3 is 13 amino acids long. Germline CDR1 and CDR2: KGHSH and LQKENI. V dropped 3 bases and J dropped 4 bases, with 7 bases sitting between them. The CDR3 reads CASSPGPNQPQHF. Here the CDR3 DNA reads TGTGCCAGCTCACCGGGGCCGAATCAGCCCCAGCATTTT.

This clone appeared once. The chain carries TRBV6-1 and TRBJ1-1, with D possibly TRBD1 on 5 matching bases. Per germline, CDR1 MNHNS and CDR2 SASEGT. Between the trimmed V and J ends, which lost 6 bases and 1 base, there was a span of 12 bases. The CDR3 sequence is 14 residues long. CDR3 amino acids: CASRGQGWNTEAFF. The CDR3 DNA is TGTGCCAGCAGAGGGCAGGGTTGGAACACTGAAGCTTTCTTT.

This clone was counted a single time. V gene TRBV5-1 combines with J gene TRBJ2-1; 7 bases map to TRBD2. The CDR3 loop spans 16 amino acids. The trim removed 4 bases at V and 9 bases at J, leaving 16 bases unmatched. CDR1 and CDR2 from the germline V gene are SGHRS and YFSETQ. The CDR3 spells CASSPSPGLTSGEQFF. Here the CDR3 DNA reads TGCGCCAGCAGCCCATCCCCGGGACTAACTTCGGGTGAGCAGTTCTTC.

This sequence joins TRBV4-3 and TRBJ1-2; 9 bases line up with TRBD1. The CDR3 has 16 amino acids. In germline, CDR1 is LGHNA, CDR2 YSLEER. Losses at the gene ends were 2 bases for V and 10 bases for J; bases not matched to a gene: 14. CDR3 amino acids: CASSQIPLTGGGAYTF. CDR3 nucleotides: TGCGCCAGCAGCCAAATCCCCTTGACAGGGGGGGGTGCCTACACCTTC.

This clone was detected once. The identical CDR3 is also encoded by other nucleotide sequences in the sample. The chain uses TRBV28 and TRBJ2-3, with 7 bases matching TRBD2. The CDR3 is 15 residues long. With V trimmed by 1 base and J by 1 base, 2 bases remained unmatched. From germline, CDR1 is MDHEN and CDR2 SYDVKM. CDR3 nucleotides: TGTGCCAGCAGTTTATTAGCGGGCCGCACAGATACGCAGTATTTT. It encodes CASSLLAGRTDTQYF.

Only a few counts were recorded for this clone. The chain has TRBV28 and TRBJ1-4, with no clear D. V was shortened by 2 bases and J by 7 bases, with 14 bases between the two germline ends. Germline V lookup: CDR1 MDHEN, CDR2 SYDVKM. The length of the CDR3 is 15 residues. The CDR3 spells CASSLGGSRGEKLFF. In nucleotides, the CDR3 is TGTGCCAGCAGTTTAGGCGGCAGTCGCGGTGAAAAACTGTTTTTT.

V and J are TRBV19 and TRBJ1-1; tentative D call: TRBD1 (6 bases). V was shortened by 4 bases and J by 4 bases, with 16 bases between the two germline ends. Germline V gene data show CDR1 as LNHDA and CDR2 as SQIVND (reference sequence). The CDR3 loop spans 15 amino acids. The CDR3 bases are TGTGCCAGTAGTAAGCCGGGACAAAGGGGCACTGAAGCTTTCTTT. Translation: CASSKPGQRGTEAFF.

V and J are TRBV5-6 and TRBJ2-7, with TRBD1 as a possible D gene (5 bases). Germline lookup yields CDR1 SGHDT and CDR2 YYEEEE. V dropped 1 base and J dropped 2 bases, with 7 bases sitting between them. The CDR3 is made up of 13 amino acids. The CDR3 DNA follows: TGTGCCAGCAGCTTGTGGGGCCCCTACGAGCAGTACGTC. Translating it yields CASSLWGPYEQYV.

This clone has just a few counts. The chain joins TRBV10-3 to TRBJ2-1, with 7 bases that match TRBD2. V lost 10 bases, J lost 3 bases, and 12 bases stayed unmatched. This CDR3 spans 15 amino acids. In germline, CDR1 is ENHRY, CDR2 SYGVKD. The CDR3 sequence: CATSAGNLDYNEQFF. DNA for the CDR3: TGTGCCACTTCAGCGGGGAACCTCGACTACAATGAGCAGTTCTTC.

This clone appeared once. In DNA, the CDR3 is TGTGCCAGTAGTAAAAGGACAGGGGGCAGGAACACTGAAGCTTTCTTT. Translated, it gives CASSKRTGGRNTEAFF. The chain has TRBV19 and TRBJ1-1, with TRBD1 identical over 11 bases. This CDR3 is built from 16 residues. With V trimmed by 4 bases and J by 1 base, 5 bases remained unmatched. The germline gives CDR1 LNHDA, CDR2 SQIVND (reference sequence).

The gene calls are TRBV11-2 and TRBJ2-1, with 11 positions matching TRBD2. Germline V gene data show CDR1 as SGHAT and CDR2 as FQNNGV. V lost 5 bases, J lost 8 bases, and 11 bases stayed unmatched. The CDR3 length is 16 residues. This chain's CDR3 is CASSPLLAGGSDEQFF. CDR3 coding DNA: TGTGCCAGCAGCCCCCTATTAGCGGGAGGGAGTGATGAGCAGTTCTTC.